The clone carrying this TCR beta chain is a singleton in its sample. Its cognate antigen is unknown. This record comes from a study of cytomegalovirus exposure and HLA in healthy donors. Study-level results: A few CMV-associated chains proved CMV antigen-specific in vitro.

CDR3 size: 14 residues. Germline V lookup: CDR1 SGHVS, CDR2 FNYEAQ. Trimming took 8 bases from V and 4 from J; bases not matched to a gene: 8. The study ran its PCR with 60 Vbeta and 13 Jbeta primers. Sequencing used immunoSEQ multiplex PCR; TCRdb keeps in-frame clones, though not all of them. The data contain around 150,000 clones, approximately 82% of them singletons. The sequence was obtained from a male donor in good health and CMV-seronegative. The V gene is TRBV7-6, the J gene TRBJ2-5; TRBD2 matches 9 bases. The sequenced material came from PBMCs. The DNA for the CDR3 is TGTGCCAGCTCTTTAGCGGGAGAAGGAGAGACCCAGTACTTC. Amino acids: CASSLAGEGETQYF.